The 25 T cell receptor beta chains below come from one sample, sequenced in a study of T cell changes during pregnancy in multiple sclerosis. Produced via immunoSEQ multiplex PCR; TCRdb's table is partial and in-frame only. The sample has under 65,000 clones, around 94% seen once. The starting material was CD8+ T cells from peripheral blood mononuclear cells, obtained after pregnancy. The source is a female donor with multiple sclerosis, enrolled in a pregnancy study.

The V gene is TRBV27, the J gene TRBJ2-7, with 9 bases fitting TRBD2. This CDR3 region has 14 residues. From germline, CDR1 is MNHEY and CDR2 SMNVEV (reference sequence). V lost 5 bases to trimming and J lost 4 bases; unmatched junction nucleotides: 6. DNA of the CDR3: TGTGCCAGCAGTGCCGGACTAGCGCATTACGAGCAGTACTTC. Translating gives CASSAGLAHYEQYF.

This clone was seen a single time. The J gene is TRBJ1-1, the V gene TRBV25-1, with a weak D call TRBD1 (5 bases). This CDR3 is 15 amino acids long. Germline CDR1 reads MGHDK; CDR2 reads SYGVNS. The V gene lost 5 bases and the J gene lost 0 bases, with 13 bases spanning the gap. CDR3 sequence reads: CASSPMGGMNTEAFF. The CDR3 nucleotides are TGTGCCAGCAGTCCCATGGGGGGGATGAACACTGAAGCTTTCTTT.

CDR3 nucleotides: TGCGCCAGCAGCCCGGAGGACAGGGGGCGGAATGAGCAGTTCTTC. Translated: CASSPEDRGRNEQFF. V usage is TRBV5-1 and J usage is TRBJ2-1; TRBD1 matches 11 bases. V was clipped by 4 bases and J by 7 bases; unmatched bases: 7. Germline CDR1 SGHRS, CDR2 YFSETQ. The CDR3 loop spans 15 amino acids.

The rearrangement uses TRBV2 and TRBJ2-7, with 8 bases lining up with TRBD2. J was trimmed by 2 bases and V by 7 bases; bases with no gene match: 10. The CDR3 runs to 15 residues. Germline lookup yields CDR1 SNHLY and CDR2 FYNNEI. CDR3 nucleotide sequence: TGTGCCAGCACCCAGTGGGGACTAGAGGCCTACGAGCAGTACTTC. Its protein is CASTQWGLEAYEQYF.

The chain recombines TRBV7-6 with TRBJ2-2, with 11 bases matching TRBD1. The V gene end was trimmed by 5 bases and the J gene end by 7 bases; junction bases not matched to a gene: 0. CDR3 length: 13 residues. CDR1 SGHVS and CDR2 FNYEAQ come from the germline V gene. CDR3 sequence reads: CASSGTGGGELFF. DNA for the CDR3: TGTGCCAGCAGCGGGACAGGGGGCGGGGAGCTGTTTTTT.

V gene TRBV2 combines with J gene TRBJ2-1, with TRBD1 as a possible D gene (6 bases). This CDR3 region has 14 residues. Trimming stripped 2 bases from V and 4 bases from J, with 9 bases between. Germline lookup yields CDR1 SNHLY and CDR2 FYNNEI. The CDR3 DNA reads TGTGCCAGCAGTGAACTCACAGGGTACAATGAGCAGTTCTTC. This codes for CASSELTGYNEQFF. Full variable domain (rest looked up from reference TRBV2 and TRBJ2-1): EPEVTQTPSHQVTQMGQEVILRCVPISNHLYFYWYRQILGQKVEFLVSFYNNEISEKSEIFDDQFSVERPDGSNFTLKIRSTKLEDSAMYFCASSELTGYNEQFFGPGTRLTVL.

This rearrangement joins TRBV7-9 to TRBJ2-3; 8 bases are shared with TRBD1. The junction had 5 bases not matched to a gene; V was cut back by 5 bases and J by 10 bases. This CDR3 has 12 amino acids. Germline values: CDR1 SEHNR, CDR2 FQNEAQ (reference sequence). CDR3 region: CASSTGTGPQYF. The CDR3 region has the DNA TGTGCCAGCAGCACAGGGACAGGCCCGCAGTATTTT.

The rearrangement links TRBV19 to TRBJ1-1; no clear D. Trimming shortened V by 1 base and J by 5 bases, and 14 bases separated the two germline ends. The CDR3 consists of 15 residues. The germline gives CDR1 LNHDA, CDR2 SQIVND (reference sequence). The CDR3 spells CASSIAGGLATEAFF. The CDR3 nucleotides read TGTGCCAGTAGTATAGCTGGAGGGCTTGCTACTGAAGCTTTCTTT.

V is TRBV27 and J is TRBJ1-5; TRBD1 might be the D (5 bases). Germline-derived CDR1 and CDR2 are MNHEY and SMNVEV (reference sequence). The V end was cut by 3 bases, the J end by 7 bases, with 13 bases between. The CDR3 runs 14 residues. The CDR3 here is CASSLGQGGQPQHF. For the CDR3, the DNA is TGTGCCAGCAGTTTGGGGCAGGGAGGACAGCCCCAGCATTTT.

The chain recombines TRBV13 with TRBJ2-5; 15 bases agree with TRBD2. Germline-derived CDR1 and CDR2 are PRHDT and FYEKMQ (reference sequence). V shed 4 bases and J 4 bases; nucleotides not matched to a gene: 4. This CDR3 has 16 residues. CDR3 loop: CASSWGLAGGGETQYF. CDR3 DNA sequence: TGTGCCAGCAGCTGGGGACTAGCGGGAGGTGGAGAGACCCAGTACTTC.

The rearrangement links TRBV7-6 to TRBJ2-7, with D tentatively TRBD1 (6 bases). There are 13 residues in the CDR3. Germline CDR1 and CDR2: SGHVS and FNYEAQ. Trimming stripped 5 bases from V and 2 bases from J, with 10 bases between. Written as DNA, the CDR3 is TGTGCCAGCAGCCCCGGACAGACCTACGAGCAGTACTTC. It codes for CASSPGQTYEQYF.

V and J are TRBV6-5 and TRBJ2-3, with 9 nucleotides matching TRBD2. There are 15 residues in the CDR3. With V trimmed by 5 bases and J by 5 bases, 8 bases remained unmatched. Germline V gives CDR1 MNHEY, CDR2 SVGAGI. The CDR3 here is CASSINSGRIDTQYF. DNA of the CDR3: TGTGCCAGCAGTATAAATAGCGGGAGAATAGATACGCAGTATTTT.

This clone showed up just once. The rearrangement joins TRBV21-1 to TRBJ1-1; the D call TRBD1 from the table was never checked on the DNA. TRBV21-1 is a pseudogene. CDR3 length equals 17 residues. The CDR3 reads CASSKVTDGRQKTEAFF. The CDR3 bases are TGTGCCAGCAGCAAAGTTACGGACGGCAGACAGAAAACTGAAGCTTTCTTT.

The gene calls are TRBV4-1 and TRBJ2-1; D is ambiguous. Germline-derived CDR1 and CDR2 are MGHRA and YSYEKL. The CDR3 length is 13 residues. V gave up 1 base and J gave up 10 bases, with 11 bases separating them. This CDR3 is CASSQAGYWEQFF. The CDR3, as DNA: TGCGCCAGCAGCCAAGCCGGGTACTGGGAGCAGTTCTTC.

This chain links TRBV5-6 with TRBJ2-1; D gene unclear. The germline V and J ends were trimmed by 0 bases and 8 bases, with 12 bases remaining between them. This CDR3 is 14 amino acids long. Per germline, CDR1 SGHDT and CDR2 YYEEEE. This CDR3 is CASSLGLLNHEQFF. DNA for the CDR3: TGTGCCAGCAGCTTGGGACTTCTTAACCATGAGCAGTTCTTC.

The gene calls are TRBV11-2 and TRBJ2-2; D call uncertain. Deletions cut 1 base from V and 6 bases from J, with 6 bases between. CDR1 is SGHAT, CDR2 FQNNGV, per germline. The length of the CDR3 is 13 residues. CDR3 loop: CASSLGSAGELFF. In DNA form, the CDR3 reads TGTGCCAGCAGCTTAGGCTCGGCCGGGGAGCTGTTTTTT.

This clone is a singleton in its sample. The rearrangement links TRBV6-4 to TRBJ2-3, with 11 bases that match TRBD2. CDR1 and CDR2 (germline): MRHNA, SNTAGT. The V and J ends lost 0 bases and 4 bases, in that order; junction bases with no gene match: 0. There are 15 residues in the CDR3. The CDR3 sequence: CASSDSLAGADTQYF. The CDR3 DNA reads as TGTGCCAGCAGTGACTCACTAGCGGGAGCAGATACGCAGTATTTT.

V gene TRBV7-6 combines with J gene TRBJ2-7; 12 nucleotides align to TRBD2. Per the germline V gene, CDR1 is SGHVS and CDR2 is FNYEAQ. The V segment lost 5 bases and the J segment 4 bases; nucleotides outside the gene matches: 3. The length of the CDR3 is 14 residues. The CDR3 nucleotides are TGTGCCAGCAGCCCAGGACTAGCGGGGTACGAGCAGTACTTC. Translation gives CASSPGLAGYEQYF.

J is TRBJ2-1 and V is TRBV30, with a weak D call TRBD1 (6 bases). Germline V gives CDR1 GTSNPN, CDR2 SVGIG (reference sequence). Trimming shortened V by 0 bases and J by 6 bases, and 9 bases separated the two germline ends. There are 13 residues in the CDR3. The DNA of the CDR3 is TGTGCCTGGAGTGTAATGGGGGCCAATGAGCAGTTCTTC. Protein sequence: CAWSVMGANEQFF. The full variable domain, completed using reference TRBV30 and TRBJ2-1, is SQTIHQWPATLVQPVGSPLSLECTVEGTSNPNLYWYRQAAGRGLQLLFYSVGIGQISSEVPQNLSASRPQDRQFILSSKKLLLSDSGFYLCAWSVMGANEQFFGPGTRLTVL.

This rearrangement joins TRBV7-9 to TRBJ2-2; D not certain. From germline, CDR1 is SEHNR and CDR2 FQNEAQ (reference sequence). The CDR3 sequence is 15 residues long. V lost 5 bases and J lost 2, with 12 bases in between. The CDR3: CASSLDGGNTGELFF. The CDR3, as DNA: TGTGCCAGCAGCCTTGATGGCGGAAACACCGGGGAGCTGTTTTTT.

The genes are TRBV9 and TRBJ1-1, with 9 bases aligning to TRBD1. Germline-derived CDR1 and CDR2 are SGDLS and YYNGEE. Germline trimming cut 3 bases from V and 0 bases from J; bases unmatched to any gene: 12. The CDR3 is 18 residues long. For the CDR3, the DNA is TGTGCCAGCAGCGCATCGCCGGACAGGGGCGTCATGAACACTGAAGCTTTCTTT. Translation gives CASSASPDRGVMNTEAFF.

This clone occurred once. The chain has TRBV28 and TRBJ2-5, with TRBD1 matching over 7 bases. This CDR3 has 15 amino acids. CDR1 is MDHEN, CDR2 SYDVKM, per germline. The J segment lost 1 base and the V segment lost 6 bases, leaving 8 bases of the junction unmatched. CDR3 sequence: CASSITGTAQETQYF. The CDR3 DNA reads as TGTGCCAGCAGCATTACCGGGACAGCCCAAGAGACCCAGTACTTC.

The chain joins TRBV20-1 to TRBJ1-2, with D possibly matching TRBD1 (5 bases). Trimming left V 3 bases short and J 8 bases short, with 10 bases between. The CDR3 consists of 11 residues. Germline-derived CDR1 and CDR2 are DFQATT and SNEGSKA (reference sequence). This CDR3 reads CSASDRKGYTF. The DNA for the CDR3 is TGCAGTGCTAGCGACAGAAAAGGCTACACCTTC.

The chain recombines TRBV2 with TRBJ1-2; 7 nucleotides match TRBD1. Per germline, CDR1 SNHLY and CDR2 FYNNEI. V gave up 10 bases and J gave up 7 bases; unmatched junction bases: 6. The CDR3 totals 11 residues. The CDR3 DNA sequence: TGTGCCACCTATGACAGGGTTGGCTACACCTTC. Amino acids: CATYDRVGYTF.

The V call is TRBV7-2, the J call TRBJ1-2, with 7 positions matching TRBD1. This CDR3 has 15 residues. Losses at the gene ends were 4 bases for V and 5 bases for J; bases not matched to a gene: 10. Germline V lookup: CDR1 SGHTA, CDR2 FQGNSA. The CDR3 region has the DNA TGTGCCAGCAGCTCCGAGGACAGGTCGAGGTATGGCTACACCTTC. Translating gives CASSSEDRSRYGYTF.